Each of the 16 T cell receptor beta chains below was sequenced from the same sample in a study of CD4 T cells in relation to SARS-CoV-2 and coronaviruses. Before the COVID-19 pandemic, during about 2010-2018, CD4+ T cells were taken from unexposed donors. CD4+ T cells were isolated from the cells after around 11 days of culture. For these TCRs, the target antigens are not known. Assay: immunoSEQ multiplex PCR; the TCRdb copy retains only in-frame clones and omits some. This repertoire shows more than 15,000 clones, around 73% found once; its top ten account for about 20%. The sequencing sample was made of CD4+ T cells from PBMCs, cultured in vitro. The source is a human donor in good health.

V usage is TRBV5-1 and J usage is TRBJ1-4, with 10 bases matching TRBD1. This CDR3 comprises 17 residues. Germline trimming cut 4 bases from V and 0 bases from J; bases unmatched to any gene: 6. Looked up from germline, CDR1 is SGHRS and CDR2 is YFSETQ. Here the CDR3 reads CASSLRTGGTTNEKLFF. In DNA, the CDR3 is TGCGCCAGCAGCCTCCGGACAGGGGGAACAACTAATGAAAAACTGTTTTTT.

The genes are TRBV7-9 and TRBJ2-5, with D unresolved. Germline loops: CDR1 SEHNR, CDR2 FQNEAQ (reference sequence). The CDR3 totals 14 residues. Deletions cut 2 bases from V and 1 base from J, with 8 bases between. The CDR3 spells CASSLLGSQETQYF. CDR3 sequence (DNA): TGTGCCAGCAGCTTATTGGGCAGCCAAGAGACCCAGTACTTC.

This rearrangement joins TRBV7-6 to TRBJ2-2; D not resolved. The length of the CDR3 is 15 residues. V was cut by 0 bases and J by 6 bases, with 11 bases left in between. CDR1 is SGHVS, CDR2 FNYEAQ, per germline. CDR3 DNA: TGTGCCAGCAGCTTAGCGCCTAGTAACCCCGGGGAGCTGTTTTTT. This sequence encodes CASSLAPSNPGELFF.

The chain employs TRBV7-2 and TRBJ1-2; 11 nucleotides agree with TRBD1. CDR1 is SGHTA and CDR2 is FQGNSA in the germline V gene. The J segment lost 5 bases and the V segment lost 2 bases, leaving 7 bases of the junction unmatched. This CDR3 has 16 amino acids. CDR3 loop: CASSLTGTGGLYGYTF. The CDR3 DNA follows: TGTGCCAGCAGCTTAACCGGGACAGGGGGACTATATGGCTACACCTTC.

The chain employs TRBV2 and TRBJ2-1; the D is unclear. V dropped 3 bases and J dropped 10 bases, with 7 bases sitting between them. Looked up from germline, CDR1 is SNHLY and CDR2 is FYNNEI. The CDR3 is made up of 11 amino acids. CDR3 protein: CASSDFKEQFF. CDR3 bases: TGTGCCAGCAGTGACTTCAAAGAGCAGTTCTTC.

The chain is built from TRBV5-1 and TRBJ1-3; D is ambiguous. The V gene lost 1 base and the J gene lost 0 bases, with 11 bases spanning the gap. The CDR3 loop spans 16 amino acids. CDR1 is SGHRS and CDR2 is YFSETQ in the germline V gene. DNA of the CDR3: TGCGCCAGCAGCTTGAAAGTACGAAGCTCTGGAAACACCATATATTTT. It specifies CASSLKVRSSGNTIYF.

Here the CDR3 DNA reads TGTGCCATCAGGGAGGGGGACAGGGGGAATGAGCAGTTCTTC. Residues: CAIREGDRGNEQFF. The genes are TRBV10-3 and TRBJ2-1; 11 positions match TRBD1. This CDR3 has 14 residues. The J segment lost 7 bases and the V segment lost 6 bases, leaving 5 bases of the junction unmatched. Germline assignment: CDR1 ENHRY and CDR2 SYGVKD.

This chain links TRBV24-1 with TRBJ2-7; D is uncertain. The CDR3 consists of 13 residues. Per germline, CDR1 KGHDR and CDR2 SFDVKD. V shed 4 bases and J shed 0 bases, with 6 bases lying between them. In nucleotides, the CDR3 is TGTGCCACCAGTGACGGTAGCTCCTACGAGCAGTACTTC. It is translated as CATSDGSSYEQYF.

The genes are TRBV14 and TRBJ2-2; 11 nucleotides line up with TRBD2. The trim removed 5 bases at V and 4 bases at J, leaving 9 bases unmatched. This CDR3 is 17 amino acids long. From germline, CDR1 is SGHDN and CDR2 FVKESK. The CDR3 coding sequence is TGTGCCAGCAGCTCCCTAGCGGGAGGAGTCGGCACCGGGGAGCTGTTTTTT. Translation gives CASSSLAGGVGTGELFF.

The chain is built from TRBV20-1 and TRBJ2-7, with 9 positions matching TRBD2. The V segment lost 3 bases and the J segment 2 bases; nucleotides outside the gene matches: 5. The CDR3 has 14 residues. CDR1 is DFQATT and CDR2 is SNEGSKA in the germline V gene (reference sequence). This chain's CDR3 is CSASRSGSTYEQYF. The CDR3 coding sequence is TGCAGTGCTAGTCGTAGCGGGAGTACCTACGAGCAGTACTTC.

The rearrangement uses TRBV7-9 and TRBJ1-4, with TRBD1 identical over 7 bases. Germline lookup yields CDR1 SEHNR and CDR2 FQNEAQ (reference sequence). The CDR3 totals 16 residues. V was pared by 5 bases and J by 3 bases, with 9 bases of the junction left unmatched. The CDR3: CASSQTKGQPNEKLFF. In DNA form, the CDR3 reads TGTGCCAGCAGCCAAACCAAGGGACAGCCTAATGAAAAACTGTTTTTT. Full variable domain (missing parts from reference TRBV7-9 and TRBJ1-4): DTGVSQNPRHKITKRGQNVTFRCDPISEHNRLYWYRQTLGQGPEFLTYFQNEAQLEKSRLLSDRFSAERPKGSFSTLEIQRTEQGDSAMYLCASSQTKGQPNEKLFFGSGTQLSVL.

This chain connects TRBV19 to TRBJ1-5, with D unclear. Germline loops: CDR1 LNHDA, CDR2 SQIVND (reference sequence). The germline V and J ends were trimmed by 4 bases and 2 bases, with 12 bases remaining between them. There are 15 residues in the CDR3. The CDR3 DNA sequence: TGTGCCAGTAGTAGACGGGGTACAGGCAATCAGCCCCAGCATTTT. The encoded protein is CASSRRGTGNQPQHF.

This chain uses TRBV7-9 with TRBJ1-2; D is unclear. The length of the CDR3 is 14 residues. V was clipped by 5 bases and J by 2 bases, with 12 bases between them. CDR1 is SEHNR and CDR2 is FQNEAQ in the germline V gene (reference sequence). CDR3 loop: CASSEGVFNYGYTF. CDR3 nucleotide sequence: TGTGCCAGCAGCGAGGGCGTATTCAACTATGGCTACACCTTC. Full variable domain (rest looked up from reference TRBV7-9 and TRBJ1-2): DTGVSQNPRHKITKRGQNVTFRCDPISEHNRLYWYRQTLGQGPEFLTYFQNEAQLEKSRLLSDRFSAERPKGSFSTLEIQRTEQGDSAMYLCASSEGVFNYGYTFGSGTRLTVV.

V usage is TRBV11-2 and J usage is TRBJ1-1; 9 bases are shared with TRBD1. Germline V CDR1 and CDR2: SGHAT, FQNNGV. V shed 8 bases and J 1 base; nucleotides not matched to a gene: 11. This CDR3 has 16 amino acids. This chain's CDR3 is CASSRGQGRWNTEAFF. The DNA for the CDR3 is TGTGCCAGCTCCCGGGGACAGGGACGGTGGAACACTGAAGCTTTCTTT.

The CDR3 DNA reads TGTGCCAGCAGCCATGGCAGGGGAGGAACCTACGAGCAGTACTTC. Its translation: CASSHGRGGTYEQYF. The chain links TRBV9 to TRBJ2-7, with D possibly called TRBD1 or TRBD2 (6 bases each). The CDR3 sequence is 15 residues long. Per the germline V gene, CDR1 is SGDLS and CDR2 is YYNGEE. Trimming shortened V by 4 bases and J by 2 bases, and 16 bases separated the two germline ends.

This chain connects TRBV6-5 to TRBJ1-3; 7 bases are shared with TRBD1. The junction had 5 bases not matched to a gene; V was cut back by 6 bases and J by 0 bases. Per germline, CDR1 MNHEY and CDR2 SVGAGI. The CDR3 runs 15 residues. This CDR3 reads CASSGQAISGNTIYF. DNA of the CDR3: TGTGCCAGCAGCGGACAGGCGATCTCTGGAAACACCATATATTTT.